This T cell receptor (beta chain) was captured by sequencing in a study of Ad26.COV2.S vaccination and SARS-CoV-2 variants. The treatment is: 15 to 20 received Ad26.COV2.S at low or high dose, single or two shots; about 5 received placebo; per-sample allocation not given. The investigators took samples on day 63 after the first vaccine or placebo injection. This person who donated was an adult of 18-55 years in Boston. Expression of Wuhan-strain SARS-CoV-2 spike came from the Ad26 vector that formed the vaccine. This clone came up a few times. Its antigen is undetermined. Unmatched junction bases numbered 7, after V lost 5 bases and J lost 0 bases. CDR1 and CDR2 from the germline V gene are SEHNR and FQNEAQ (reference sequence). CDR3 size: 16 residues. General observations from the study: Possibly, TCR breadth and depth analyses underestimated total T cell responses. Spike-specific responses of CD8+ and CD4+ T cells were reported to display substantial breadth after vaccination.

Clones were read by immunoSEQ multiplex PCR, and TCRdb kept only the in-frame ones, dropping some. Among about 390,000 clones, approximately 90% were seen once, and the ten largest hold more than 3%. This chain joins TRBV7-9 and TRBJ1-2, with 9 bases fitting TRBD1. This sequence originates from a person between 18 and 60 years old who received the Ad26.COV2.S COVID-19 vaccine or a placebo. The specimen was peripheral blood, collected in a trial of Ad26.COV2.S vaccine versus placebo. CDR3 region: CASSPHRDRANYGYTF. Here the CDR3 DNA reads TGTGCCAGCAGCCCCCACCGGGACAGGGCTAACTATGGCTACACCTTC.